Detailed here is one TCR beta chain. The data stem from a study of blood T cells in healthy people across ages. A J-beta primer mix and a sample-barcoded 5' primer were used in a second PCR of roughly 7 to 12 cycles. A 12-random-nucleotide template-switch adaptor tagged each cDNA molecule. The yield of each sample was at least 2.5 million CDR3-containing paired-end reads. TCRdb re-analysed the 5' RACE reads in MiXCR, keeping a single row per CDR3 protein. This sample has about 1.1 million distinct CDR3 sequences, with roughly two fifths found just once. Isolated PBMCs totaled at least 7 million in each sample. Each sample yielded at least 5 micrograms of PBMC total RNA. What was sequenced was blood. This clonotype was sampled from a man between 18 and 29 years old in good health.

CDR3 sequence: CASSLETFSETQYF. DNA of the CDR3: TGCGCCAGCAGCTTGGAAACATTCTCGGAGACCCAGTACTTC. The V gene is TRBV5-1, the J gene TRBJ2-5; D gene uncertain. CDR1 and CDR2 from the germline V gene are SGHRS and YFSETQ. V gave up 0 bases and J gave up 5 bases, with 11 bases separating them. This CDR3 region has 14 residues.